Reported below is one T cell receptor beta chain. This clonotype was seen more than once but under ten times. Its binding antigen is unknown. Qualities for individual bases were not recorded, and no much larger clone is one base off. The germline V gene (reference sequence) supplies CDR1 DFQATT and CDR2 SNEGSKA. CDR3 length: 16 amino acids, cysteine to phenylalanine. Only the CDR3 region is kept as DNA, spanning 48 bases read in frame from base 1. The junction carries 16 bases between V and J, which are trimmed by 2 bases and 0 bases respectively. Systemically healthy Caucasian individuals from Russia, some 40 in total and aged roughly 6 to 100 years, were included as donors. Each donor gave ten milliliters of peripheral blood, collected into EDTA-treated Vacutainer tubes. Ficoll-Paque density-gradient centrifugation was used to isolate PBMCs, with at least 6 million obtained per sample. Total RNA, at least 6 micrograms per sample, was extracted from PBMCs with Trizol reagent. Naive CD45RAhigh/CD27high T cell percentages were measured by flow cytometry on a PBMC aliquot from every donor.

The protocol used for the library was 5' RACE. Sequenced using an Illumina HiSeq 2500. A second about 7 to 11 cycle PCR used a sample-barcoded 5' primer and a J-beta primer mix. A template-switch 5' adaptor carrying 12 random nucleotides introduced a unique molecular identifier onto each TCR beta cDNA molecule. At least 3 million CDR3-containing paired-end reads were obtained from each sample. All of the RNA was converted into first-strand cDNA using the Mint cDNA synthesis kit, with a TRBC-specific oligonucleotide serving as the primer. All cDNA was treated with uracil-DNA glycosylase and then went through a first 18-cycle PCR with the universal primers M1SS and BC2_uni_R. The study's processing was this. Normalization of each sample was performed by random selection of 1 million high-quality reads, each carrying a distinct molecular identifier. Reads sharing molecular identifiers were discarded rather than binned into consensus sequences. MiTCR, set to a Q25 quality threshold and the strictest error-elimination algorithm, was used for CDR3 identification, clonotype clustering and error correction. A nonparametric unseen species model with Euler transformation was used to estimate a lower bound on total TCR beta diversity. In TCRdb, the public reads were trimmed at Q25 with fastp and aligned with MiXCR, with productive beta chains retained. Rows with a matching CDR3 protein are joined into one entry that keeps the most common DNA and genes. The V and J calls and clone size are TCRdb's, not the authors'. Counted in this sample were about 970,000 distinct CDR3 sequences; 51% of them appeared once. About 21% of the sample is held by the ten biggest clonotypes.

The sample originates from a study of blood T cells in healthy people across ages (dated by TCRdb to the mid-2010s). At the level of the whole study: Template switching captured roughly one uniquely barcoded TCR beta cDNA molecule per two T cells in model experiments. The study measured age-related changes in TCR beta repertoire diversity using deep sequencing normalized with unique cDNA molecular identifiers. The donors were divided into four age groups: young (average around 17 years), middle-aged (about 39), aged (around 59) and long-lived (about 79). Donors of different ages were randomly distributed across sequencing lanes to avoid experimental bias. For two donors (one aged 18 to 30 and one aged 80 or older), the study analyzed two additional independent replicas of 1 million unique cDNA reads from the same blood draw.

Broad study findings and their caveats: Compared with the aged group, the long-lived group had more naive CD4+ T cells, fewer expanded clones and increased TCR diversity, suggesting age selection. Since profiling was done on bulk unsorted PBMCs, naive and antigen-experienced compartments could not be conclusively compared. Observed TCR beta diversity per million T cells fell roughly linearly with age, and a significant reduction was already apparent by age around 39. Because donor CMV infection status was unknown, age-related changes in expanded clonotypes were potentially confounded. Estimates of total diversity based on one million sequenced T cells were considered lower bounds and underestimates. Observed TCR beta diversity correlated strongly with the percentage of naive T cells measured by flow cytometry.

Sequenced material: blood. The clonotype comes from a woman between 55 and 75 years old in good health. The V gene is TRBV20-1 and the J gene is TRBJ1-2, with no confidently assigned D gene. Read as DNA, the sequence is TGCAGTGCTAGACCTTCCTGGGGAAACTCTAACTATGGCTACACCTTC. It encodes CSARPSWGNSNYGYTF.